These 14 T cell receptor beta chains share one sample of origin, sequenced in a study of OX40 agonist ivuxolimab in advanced cancers. Only in-frame clones appear in the TCRdb table, and some are missing; sequencing was by immunoSEQ multiplex PCR. The table has over 55,000 clones, around nine tenths seen once. The source material was CD4+ or CD8+ T cells sorted from blood, sampled in a trial of the OX40 agonist ivuxolimab. Every receptor here comes from an adult with an advanced solid tumor such as melanoma, head and neck, liver or kidney cancer.

This CDR3 reads CASSSFDRASSGANVLTF. Written as DNA, the CDR3 is TGTGCCAGCAGCTCGTTTGACAGGGCGAGCTCTGGGGCCAACGTCCTGACTTTC. The chain carries TRBV7-9 and TRBJ2-6, with TRBD1 identical over 7 bases. After removal of 4 bases from V and 0 bases from J, the junction contained 9 bases not matched to a gene. The length of the CDR3 is 18 residues. Germline V gene lookup returns CDR1 SEHNR and CDR2 FQNEAQ (reference sequence). Full variable domain (remainder filled in from reference TRBV7-9 and TRBJ2-6): DTGVSQNPRHKITKRGQNVTFRCDPISEHNRLYWYRQTLGQGPEFLTYFQNEAQLEKSRLLSDRFSAERPKGSFSTLEIQRTEQGDSAMYLCASSSFDRASSGANVLTFGAGSRLTVL.

The chain recombines TRBV10-2 with TRBJ2-7, with D perhaps assigned TRBD1 or TRBD2 (5 bases each). V shed 4 bases and J shed 3 bases, with 16 bases lying between them. The germline CDR1 and CDR2 sequences are WSHSY and SAAADI. The CDR3 sequence is 15 residues long. The CDR3 loop reads CASSVPPGRGYEQYF. As DNA, the CDR3 is TGCGCCAGCAGTGTCCCTCCGGGACGGGGCTACGAGCAGTACTTC.

The chain uses TRBV27 and TRBJ2-7; 10 bases match TRBD1. This CDR3 is 17 amino acids long. J was trimmed by 0 bases and V by 2 bases; bases with no gene match: 7. The germline CDR1 and CDR2 sequences are MNHEY and SMNVEV (reference sequence). The CDR3 nucleotides are TGTGCCAGCAGTTTAATGACAGGGGGCACGAGCTCCTACGAGCAGTACTTC. As protein: CASSLMTGGTSSYEQYF.

The rearrangement links TRBV5-1 to TRBJ2-3, with D possibly TRBD1 on 5 matching bases. Germline V gives CDR1 SGHRS, CDR2 YFSETQ. V was cut by 4 bases and J by 5 bases, with 8 bases left in between. The length of the CDR3 is 12 residues. The CDR3: CASSLQGDTQYF. CDR3 in DNA: TGCGCCAGCAGCCTCCAGGGAGATACGCAGTATTTT.

This chain uses TRBV18 with TRBJ2-1; D remains ambiguous. The germline gives CDR1 KGHSH, CDR2 LQKENI. V was pared by 0 bases and J by 8 bases, with 8 bases between. This CDR3 contains 13 residues. The CDR3 is CASSPPKGYEQFF. CDR3 DNA sequence: TGTGCCAGCTCACCACCCAAGGGCTATGAGCAGTTCTTC.

The chain uses TRBV28 and TRBJ1-3, with D perhaps TRBD1 (5 bases). Germline lookup yields CDR1 MDHEN and CDR2 SYDVKM. Trimming stripped 6 bases from V and 6 bases from J, with 15 bases between. The CDR3 contains 14 residues. In nucleotides, the CDR3 is TGTGCCAGCAGACCGCGACAGATAAAAAACACCATATATTTT. It encodes CASRPRQIKNTIYF. Combining the CDR3 with reference TRBV28 and TRBJ1-3 gives the whole variable domain DVKVTQSSRYLVKRTGEKVFLECVQDMDHENMFWYRQDPGLGLRLIYFSYDVKMKEKGDIPEGYSVSREKKERFSLILESASTNQTSMYLCASRPRQIKNTIYFGEGSWLTVV.

The V gene is TRBV6-1, the J gene TRBJ1-2; TRBD1 is a possible D gene (6 bases). This CDR3 is 13 amino acids long. V lost 6 bases and J lost 5, with 13 bases in between. Per the germline V gene, CDR1 is MNHNS and CDR2 is SASEGT. The CDR3 DNA is TGTGCCAGCAGCTCACGGGGGCGGTATGGCTACACCTTC. As protein: CASSSRGRYGYTF.

The chain combines TRBV12-5 with TRBJ1-2, with 8 bases identical to TRBD1. CDR1 is LGHNT and CDR2 is FRNRAP in the germline V gene. The V gene end was trimmed by 2 bases and the J gene end by 7 bases; junction bases not matched to a gene: 3. CDR3 length: 13 residues. CDR3 bases: TGTGCTAGTGGTTTGTCAGGGACAGGTGGCTACACCTTC. This codes for CASGLSGTGGYTF.

The V call is TRBV30, the J call TRBJ2-6; no firm D call. Trimming stripped 4 bases from V and 4 bases from J, with 11 bases between. The CDR3 has 14 residues. Germline CDR1 and CDR2: GTSNPN and SVGIG (reference sequence). This CDR3 reads CAWKTASGANVLTF. CDR3 nucleotides: TGTGCCTGGAAAACAGCGTCGGGGGCCAACGTCCTGACTTTC.

This clone was seen once. V gene TRBV21-1 combines with J gene TRBJ1-1; the D call of TRBD1 is as the table states it, not checked on the DNA. TRBV21-1 is shown as a pseudogene. CDR3 length: 18 residues. The CDR3 sequence is CASSKSSGTGVRNTEAFF. In nucleotides, the CDR3 is TGTGCCAGCAGCAAAAGTTCCGGGACAGGGGTAAGGAACACTGAAGCTTTCTTT.

The V call is TRBV7-6, the J call TRBJ2-2; 14 bases map to TRBD2. The CDR3 sequence is 15 residues long. V shed 5 bases, J shed 4 bases, and the junction held 0 bases outside the gene matches. Germline values: CDR1 SGHVS, CDR2 FNYEAQ. CDR3 in amino acids: CASSGLAGGTGELFF. DNA of the CDR3: TGTGCCAGCAGCGGACTAGCGGGGGGCACCGGGGAGCTGTTTTTT.

The V call is TRBV2, the J call TRBJ2-7; 10 bases match TRBD1. Unmatched junction bases numbered 6, after V lost 6 bases and J lost 4 bases. Germline V gene sequence: CDR1 SNHLY, CDR2 FYNNEI. The CDR3 runs to 14 residues. The CDR3: CASRADRGRYEQYF. In DNA, the CDR3 is TGTGCCAGCAGGGCTGACAGGGGGCGTTACGAGCAGTACTTC.

The chain joins TRBV13 to TRBJ1-1, with D hard to call. The CDR3 contains 18 residues. CDR1 is PRHDT and CDR2 is FYEKMQ in the germline V gene (reference sequence). Trimming took off 2 bases at V and 3 bases at J, with 22 bases between the two ends. This CDR3 is CASSLSLDPLARYTEAFF. The CDR3 coding sequence is TGTGCCAGCAGCTTAAGCCTGGACCCCTTGGCGAGGTACACTGAAGCTTTCTTT.

The chain joins TRBV30 to TRBJ1-3, with 8 bases lining up with TRBD1. CDR1 GTSNPN and CDR2 SVGIG come from the germline V gene (reference sequence). V lost 4 bases, J lost 0 bases, and 8 bases stayed unmatched. The CDR3 has 16 residues. The CDR3 loop is CAWTRRDRGSGNTIYF. The CDR3 region has the DNA TGTGCCTGGACAAGGAGAGACAGGGGCTCTGGAAACACCATATATTTT.